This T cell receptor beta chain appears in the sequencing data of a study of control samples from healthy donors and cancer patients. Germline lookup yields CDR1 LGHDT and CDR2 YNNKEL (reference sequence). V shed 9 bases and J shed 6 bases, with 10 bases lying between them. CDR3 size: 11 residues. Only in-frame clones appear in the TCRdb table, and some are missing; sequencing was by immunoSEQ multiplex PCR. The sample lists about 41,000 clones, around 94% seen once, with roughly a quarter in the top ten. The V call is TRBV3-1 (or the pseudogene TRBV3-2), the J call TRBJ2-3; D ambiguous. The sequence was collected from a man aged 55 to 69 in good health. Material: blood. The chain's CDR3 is CASRRKDTQYF. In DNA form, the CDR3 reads TGTGCCAGTCGCCGAAAGGATACGCAGTATTTT.